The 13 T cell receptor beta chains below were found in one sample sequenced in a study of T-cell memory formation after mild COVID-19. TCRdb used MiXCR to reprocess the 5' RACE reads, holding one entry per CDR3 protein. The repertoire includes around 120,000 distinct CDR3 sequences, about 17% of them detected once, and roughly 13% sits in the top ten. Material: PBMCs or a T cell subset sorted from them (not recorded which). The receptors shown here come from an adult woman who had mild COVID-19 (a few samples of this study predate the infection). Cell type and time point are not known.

CDR3 protein: CASRRDVGSEQYF. The CDR3 nucleotides are TGCGCCAGCAGACGGGACGTTGGAAGCGAGCAGTACTTC. The V gene is TRBV5-1, the J gene TRBJ2-7; D tentatively fits TRBD1 or TRBD2 (5 bases each). The CDR3 covers 13 residues. The germline gives CDR1 SGHRS, CDR2 YFSETQ. With 5 bases removed from V and 6 bases from J, the gap between germline ends came to 15 bases.

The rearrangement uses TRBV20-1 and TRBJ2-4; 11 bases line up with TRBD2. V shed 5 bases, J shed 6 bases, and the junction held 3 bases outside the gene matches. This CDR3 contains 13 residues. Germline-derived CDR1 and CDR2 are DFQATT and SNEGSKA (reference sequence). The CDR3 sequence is CSALAGGANIQYF. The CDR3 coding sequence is TGCAGTGCTTTAGCGGGAGGGGCAAACATTCAGTACTTC.

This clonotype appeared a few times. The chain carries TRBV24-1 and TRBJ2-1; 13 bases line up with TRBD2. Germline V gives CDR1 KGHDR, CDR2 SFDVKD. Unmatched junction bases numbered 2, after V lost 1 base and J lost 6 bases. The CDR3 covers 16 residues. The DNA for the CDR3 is TGTGCCACCAGTGATTTCACTAGCGGGAGGGGCAATGAGCAGTTCTTC. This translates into CATSDFTSGRGNEQFF.

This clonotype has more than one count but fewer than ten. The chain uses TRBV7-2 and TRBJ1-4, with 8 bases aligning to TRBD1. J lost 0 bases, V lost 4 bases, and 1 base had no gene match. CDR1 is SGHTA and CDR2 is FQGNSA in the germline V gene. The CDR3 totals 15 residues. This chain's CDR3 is CASSSDRATNEKLFF. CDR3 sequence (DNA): TGTGCCAGCAGCTCGGACAGGGCAACTAATGAAAAACTGTTTTTT. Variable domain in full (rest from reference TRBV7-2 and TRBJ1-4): GAGVSQSPSNKVTEKGKDVELRCDPISGHTALYWYRQSLGQGLEFLIYFQGNSAPDKSGLPSDRFSAERTGGSVSTLTIQRTQQEDSAVYLCASSSDRATNEKLFFGSGTQLSVL.

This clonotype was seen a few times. In DNA, the CDR3 is TGTGCCAGTTCGAATCTGGGCAGGGGGCCGGTAAACGAGCAGTACTTC. Translating it yields CASSNLGRGPVNEQYF. This chain joins TRBV12-3 or TRBV12-4 and TRBJ2-7; 8 bases map to TRBD1. The CDR3 runs to 16 residues. The V gene end was trimmed by 9 bases and the J gene end by 5 bases; junction bases not matched to a gene: 18.

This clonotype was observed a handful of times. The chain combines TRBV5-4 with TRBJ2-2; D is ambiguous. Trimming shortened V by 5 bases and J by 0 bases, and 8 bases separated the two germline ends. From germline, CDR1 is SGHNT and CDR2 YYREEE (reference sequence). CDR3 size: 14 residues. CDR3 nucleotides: TGTGCCAGCAGGGCTGGAACGAACACCGGGGAGCTGTTTTTT. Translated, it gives CASRAGTNTGELFF.

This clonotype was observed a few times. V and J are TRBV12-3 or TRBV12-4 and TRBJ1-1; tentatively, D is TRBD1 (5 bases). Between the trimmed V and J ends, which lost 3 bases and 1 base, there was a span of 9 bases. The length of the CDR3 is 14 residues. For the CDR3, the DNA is TGTGCCAGCAGTTTGGGGGGTGAGAACACTGAAGCTTTCTTT. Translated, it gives CASSLGGENTEAFF.

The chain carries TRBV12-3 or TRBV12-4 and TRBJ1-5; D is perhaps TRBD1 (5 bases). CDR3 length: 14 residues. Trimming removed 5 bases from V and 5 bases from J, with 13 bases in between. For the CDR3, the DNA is TGTGCCAGCAGTCCTTCAGGGCCAGATCAGCCCCAGCATTTT. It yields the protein CASSPSGPDQPQHF.

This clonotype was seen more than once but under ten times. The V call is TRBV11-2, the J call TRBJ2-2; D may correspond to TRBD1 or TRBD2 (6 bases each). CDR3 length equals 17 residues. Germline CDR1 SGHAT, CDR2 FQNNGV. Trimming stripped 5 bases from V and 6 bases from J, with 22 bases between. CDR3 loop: CASSPRSGARVAGELFF. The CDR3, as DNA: TGTGCCAGCAGCCCCCGTTCGGGGGCGCGGGTAGCCGGGGAGCTGTTTTTT.

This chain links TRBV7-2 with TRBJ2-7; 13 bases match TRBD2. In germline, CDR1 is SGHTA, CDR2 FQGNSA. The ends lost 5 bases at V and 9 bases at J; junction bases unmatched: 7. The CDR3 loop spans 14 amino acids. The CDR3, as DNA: TGTGCCAGCAGCGGCCGGACTAGCGGGAGTGGGCAGTACTTC. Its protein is CASSGRTSGSGQYF.

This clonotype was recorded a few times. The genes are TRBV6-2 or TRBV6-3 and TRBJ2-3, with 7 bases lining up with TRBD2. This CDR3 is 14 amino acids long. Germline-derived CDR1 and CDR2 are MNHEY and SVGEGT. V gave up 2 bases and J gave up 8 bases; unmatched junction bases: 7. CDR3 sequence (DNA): TGTGCCAGCAGTTACCCCTCATCGGGGGGTACGCAGTATTTT. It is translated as CASSYPSSGGTQYF.

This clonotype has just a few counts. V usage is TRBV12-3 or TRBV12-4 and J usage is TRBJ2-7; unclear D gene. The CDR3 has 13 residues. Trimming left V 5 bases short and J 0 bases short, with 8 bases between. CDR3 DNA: TGTGCCAGCAGTCCCACGACCTCCTACGAGCAGTACTTC. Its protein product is CASSPTTSYEQYF.

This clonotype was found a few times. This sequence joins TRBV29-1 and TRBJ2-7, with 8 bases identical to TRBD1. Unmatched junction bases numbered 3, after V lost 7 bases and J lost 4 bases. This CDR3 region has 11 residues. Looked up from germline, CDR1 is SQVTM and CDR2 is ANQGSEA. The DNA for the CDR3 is TGCAGCGCAGACAGGGGTTACGAGCAGTACTTC. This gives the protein CSADRGYEQYF.